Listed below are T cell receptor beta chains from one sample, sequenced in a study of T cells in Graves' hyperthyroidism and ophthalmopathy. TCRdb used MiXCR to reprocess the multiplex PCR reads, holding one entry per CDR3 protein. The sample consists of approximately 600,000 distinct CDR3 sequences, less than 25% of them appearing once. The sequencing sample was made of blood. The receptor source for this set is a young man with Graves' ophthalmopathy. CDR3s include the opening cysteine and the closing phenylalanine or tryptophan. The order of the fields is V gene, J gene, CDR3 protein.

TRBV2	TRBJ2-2	CASSDGELFF
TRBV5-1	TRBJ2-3	CASSLAISGSTDTQYF
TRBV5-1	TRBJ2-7	CASTGPGGIYEQYF
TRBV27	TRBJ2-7	CASSLQGQGYYEQYF
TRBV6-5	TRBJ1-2	CASSSRTDFGPYGYTF
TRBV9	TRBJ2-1	CASSATLAGGMNEQFF
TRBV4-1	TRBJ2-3	CASSQGQGAGDTQYF
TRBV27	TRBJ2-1	CASSLYGLAGGPFSNEQLF
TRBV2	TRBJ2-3	CASSQDTRLSASTDTQYF
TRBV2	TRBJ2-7	CASHPTGHEQYF
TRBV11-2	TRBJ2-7	CASSFNVAGGDEQYF
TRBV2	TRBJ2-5	CASSEASGTPWETQYF
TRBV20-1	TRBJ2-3	CSARDQNTDTQYF
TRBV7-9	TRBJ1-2	CASSSRDREYDGYTF
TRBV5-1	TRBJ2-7	CASSRAGGPSSYEQYF
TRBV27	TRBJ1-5	CASSHDTRGRLDQPQHF
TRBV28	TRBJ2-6	CATTPGGANVLTF
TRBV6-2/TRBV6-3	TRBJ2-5	CASSSRLGGWETQYF
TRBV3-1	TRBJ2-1	CASSQGSGLAQNEQFF
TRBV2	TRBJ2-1	CASSDTPVREQFF
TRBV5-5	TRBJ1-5	CASSSDSYNQPQHF
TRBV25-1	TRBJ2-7	CATRSTGRSYEQYF
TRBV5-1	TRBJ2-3	CASSLGDYRTTDTQYF
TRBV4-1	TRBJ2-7	CASSQATTYEQYF
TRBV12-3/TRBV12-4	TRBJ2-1	CASSGDYTLNEQFF
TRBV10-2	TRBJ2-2	CASSEVGGRWGELFF
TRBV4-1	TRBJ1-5	CASSQRGDSNQPQHF
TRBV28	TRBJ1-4	CASSSTQGGGEELFF
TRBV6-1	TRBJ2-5	CATNRQGAWETQYF
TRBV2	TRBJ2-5	CANLEKETQYF
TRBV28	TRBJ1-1	CASSLEAEIYRDTEAFF
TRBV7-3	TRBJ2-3	CASSSTGTSGIVQYF